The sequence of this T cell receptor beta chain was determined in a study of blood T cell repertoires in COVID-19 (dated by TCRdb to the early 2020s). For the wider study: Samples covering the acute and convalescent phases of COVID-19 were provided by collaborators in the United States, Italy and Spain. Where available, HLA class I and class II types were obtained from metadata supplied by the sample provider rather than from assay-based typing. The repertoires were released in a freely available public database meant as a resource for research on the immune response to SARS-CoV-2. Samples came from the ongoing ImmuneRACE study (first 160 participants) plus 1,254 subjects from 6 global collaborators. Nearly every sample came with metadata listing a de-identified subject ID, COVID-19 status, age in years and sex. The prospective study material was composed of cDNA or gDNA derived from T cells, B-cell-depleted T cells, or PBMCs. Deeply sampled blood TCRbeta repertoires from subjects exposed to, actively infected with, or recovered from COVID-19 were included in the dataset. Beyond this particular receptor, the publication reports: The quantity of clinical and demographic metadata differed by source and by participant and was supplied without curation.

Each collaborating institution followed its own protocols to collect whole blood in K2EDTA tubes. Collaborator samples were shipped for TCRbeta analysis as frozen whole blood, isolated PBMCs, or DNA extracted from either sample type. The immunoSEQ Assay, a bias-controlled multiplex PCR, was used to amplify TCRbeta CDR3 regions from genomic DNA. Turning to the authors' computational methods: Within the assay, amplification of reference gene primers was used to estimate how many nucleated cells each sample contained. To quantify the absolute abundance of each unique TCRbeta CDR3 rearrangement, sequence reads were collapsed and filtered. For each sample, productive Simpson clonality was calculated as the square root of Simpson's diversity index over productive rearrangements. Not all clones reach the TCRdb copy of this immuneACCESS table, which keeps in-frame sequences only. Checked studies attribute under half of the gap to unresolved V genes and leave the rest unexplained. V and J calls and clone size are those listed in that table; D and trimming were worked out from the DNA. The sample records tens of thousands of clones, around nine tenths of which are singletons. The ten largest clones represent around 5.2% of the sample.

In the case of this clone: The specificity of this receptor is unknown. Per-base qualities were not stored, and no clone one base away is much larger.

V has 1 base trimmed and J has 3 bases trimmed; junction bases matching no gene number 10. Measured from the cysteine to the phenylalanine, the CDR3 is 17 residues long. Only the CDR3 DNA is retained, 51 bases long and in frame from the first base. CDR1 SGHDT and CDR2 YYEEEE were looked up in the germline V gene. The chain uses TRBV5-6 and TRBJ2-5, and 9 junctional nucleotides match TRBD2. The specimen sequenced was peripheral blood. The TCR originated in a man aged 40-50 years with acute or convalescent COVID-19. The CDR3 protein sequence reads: CASSLLGGGAEEETQYF. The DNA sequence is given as TGTGCCAGCAGCTTGTTAGGCGGGGGGGCCGAAGAAGAGACCCAGTACTTC.